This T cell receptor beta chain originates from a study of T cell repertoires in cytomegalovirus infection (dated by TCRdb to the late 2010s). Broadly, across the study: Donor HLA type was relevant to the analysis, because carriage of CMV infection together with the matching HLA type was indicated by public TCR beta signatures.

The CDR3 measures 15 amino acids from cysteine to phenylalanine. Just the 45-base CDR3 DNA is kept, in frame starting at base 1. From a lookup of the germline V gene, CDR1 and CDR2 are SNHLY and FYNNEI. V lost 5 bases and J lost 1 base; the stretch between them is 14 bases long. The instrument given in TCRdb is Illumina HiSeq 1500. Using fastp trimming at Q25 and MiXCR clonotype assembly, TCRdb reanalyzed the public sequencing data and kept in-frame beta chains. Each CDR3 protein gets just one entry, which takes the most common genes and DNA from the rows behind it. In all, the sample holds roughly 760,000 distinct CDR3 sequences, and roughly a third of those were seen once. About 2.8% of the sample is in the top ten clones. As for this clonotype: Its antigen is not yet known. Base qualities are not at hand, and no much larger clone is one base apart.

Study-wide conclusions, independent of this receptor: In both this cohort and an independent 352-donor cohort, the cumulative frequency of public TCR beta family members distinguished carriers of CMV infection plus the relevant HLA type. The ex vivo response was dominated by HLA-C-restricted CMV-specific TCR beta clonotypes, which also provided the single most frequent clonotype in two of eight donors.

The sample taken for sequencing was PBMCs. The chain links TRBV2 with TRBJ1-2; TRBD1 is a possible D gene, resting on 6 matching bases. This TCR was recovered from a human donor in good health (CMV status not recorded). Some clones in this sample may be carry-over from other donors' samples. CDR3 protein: CASSTGQQRNYGYTF. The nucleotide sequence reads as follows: TGTGCCAGCAGTACCGGACAGCAACGTAACTATGGCTACACCTTC.